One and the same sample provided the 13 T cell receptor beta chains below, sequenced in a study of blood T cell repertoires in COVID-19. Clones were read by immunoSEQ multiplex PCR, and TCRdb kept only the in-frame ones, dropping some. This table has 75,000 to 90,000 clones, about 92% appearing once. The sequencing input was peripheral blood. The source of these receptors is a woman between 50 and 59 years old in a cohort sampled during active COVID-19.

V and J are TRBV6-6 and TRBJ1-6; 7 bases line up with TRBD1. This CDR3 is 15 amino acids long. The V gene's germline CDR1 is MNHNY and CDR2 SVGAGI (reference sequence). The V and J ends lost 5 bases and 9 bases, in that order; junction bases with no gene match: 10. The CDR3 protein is CASSASNRGRSPLHF. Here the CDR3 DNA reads TGTGCCAGCAGTGCCTCGAACAGGGGCCGTTCACCCCTCCACTTT.

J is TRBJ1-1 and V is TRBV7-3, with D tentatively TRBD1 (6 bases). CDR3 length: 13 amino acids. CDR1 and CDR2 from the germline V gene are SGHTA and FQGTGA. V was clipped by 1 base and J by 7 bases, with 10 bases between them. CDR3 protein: CASSLKEGVEAFF. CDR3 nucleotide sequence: TGTGCCAGCAGCTTAAAAGAGGGGGTTGAAGCTTTCTTT.

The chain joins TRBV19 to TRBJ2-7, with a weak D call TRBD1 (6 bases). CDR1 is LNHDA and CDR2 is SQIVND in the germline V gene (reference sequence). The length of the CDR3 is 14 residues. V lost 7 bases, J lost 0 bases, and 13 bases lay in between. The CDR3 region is CASNRDKASYEQYF. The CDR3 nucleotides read TGTGCCAGTAACCGGGACAAAGCCTCCTACGAGCAGTACTTC. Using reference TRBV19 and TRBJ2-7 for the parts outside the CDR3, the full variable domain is DGGITQSPKYLFRKEGQNVTLSCEQNLNHDAMYWYRQDPGQGLRLIYYSQIVNDFQKGDIAEGYSVSREKKESFPLTVTSAQKNPTAFYLCASNRDKASYEQYFGPGTRLTVT.

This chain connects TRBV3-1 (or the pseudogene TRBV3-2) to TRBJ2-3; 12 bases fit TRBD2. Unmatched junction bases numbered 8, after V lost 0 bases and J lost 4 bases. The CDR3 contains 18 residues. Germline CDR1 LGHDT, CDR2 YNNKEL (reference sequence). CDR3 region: CASSQDLVLAGGPDTQYF. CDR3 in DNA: TGTGCCAGCAGCCAAGATTTGGTACTAGCGGGAGGCCCAGATACGCAGTATTTT.

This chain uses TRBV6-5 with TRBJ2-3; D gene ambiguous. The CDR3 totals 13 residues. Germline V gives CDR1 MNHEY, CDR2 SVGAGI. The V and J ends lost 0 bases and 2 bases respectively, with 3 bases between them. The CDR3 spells CASSYSYTDTQYF. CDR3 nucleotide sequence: TGTGCCAGCAGTTACTCATACACAGATACGCAGTATTTT.

This chain's CDR3 is CSASPRLAGVTDTQYF. Here the CDR3 DNA reads TGCAGTGCTAGTCCCCGACTAGCGGGAGTGACAGATACGCAGTATTTT. The chain links TRBV20-1 to TRBJ2-3; 12 positions agree with TRBD2. The trim removed 3 bases at V and 3 bases at J, leaving 7 bases unmatched. CDR3 size: 16 residues. Per the germline V gene, CDR1 is DFQATT and CDR2 is SNEGSKA (reference sequence).

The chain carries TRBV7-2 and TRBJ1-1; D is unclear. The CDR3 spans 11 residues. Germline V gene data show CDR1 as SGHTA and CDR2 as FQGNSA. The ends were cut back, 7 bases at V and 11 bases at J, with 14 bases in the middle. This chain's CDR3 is CASTPRARAFF. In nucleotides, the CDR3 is TGTGCCAGCACTCCTCGCGCTCGGGCTTTCTTT.

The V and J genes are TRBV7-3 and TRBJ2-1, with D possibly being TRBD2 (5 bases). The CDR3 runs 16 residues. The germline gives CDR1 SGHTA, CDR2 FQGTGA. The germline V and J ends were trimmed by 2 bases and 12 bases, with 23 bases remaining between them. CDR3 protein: CASSLSSAANPRGQFF. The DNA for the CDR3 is TGTGCCAGCAGCTTATCATCAGCGGCCAACCCCCGTGGGCAGTTCTTC.

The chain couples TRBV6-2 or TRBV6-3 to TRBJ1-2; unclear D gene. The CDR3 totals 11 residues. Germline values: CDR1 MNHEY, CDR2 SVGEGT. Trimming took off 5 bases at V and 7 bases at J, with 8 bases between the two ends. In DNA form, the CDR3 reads TGTGCCAGCAGTCAAGAGGGTGGCTACACCTTC. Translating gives CASSQEGGYTF.

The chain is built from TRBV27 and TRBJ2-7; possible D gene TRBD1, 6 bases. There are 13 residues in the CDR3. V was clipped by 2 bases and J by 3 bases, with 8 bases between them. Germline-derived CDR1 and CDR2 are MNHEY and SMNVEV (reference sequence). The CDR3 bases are TGTGCCAGCAGTTTAGGACAGTACTACGAGCAGTACTTC. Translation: CASSLGQYYEQYF.

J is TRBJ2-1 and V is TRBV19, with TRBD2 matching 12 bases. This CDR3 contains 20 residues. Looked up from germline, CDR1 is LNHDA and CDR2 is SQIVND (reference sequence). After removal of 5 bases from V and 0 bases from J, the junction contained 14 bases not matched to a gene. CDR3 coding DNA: TGTGCCAGTAGTTCTCCCTTCCCTAGCGGGAGGGCCTCCTCCTACAATGAGCAGTTCTTC. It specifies CASSSPFPSGRASSYNEQFF.

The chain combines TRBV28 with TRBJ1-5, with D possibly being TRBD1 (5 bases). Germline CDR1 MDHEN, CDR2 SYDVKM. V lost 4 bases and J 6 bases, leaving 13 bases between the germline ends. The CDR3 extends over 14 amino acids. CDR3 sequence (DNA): TGTGCCAGCAGTTCCCAGGGTCTCGGTCAGCCCCAGCATTTT. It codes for CASSSQGLGQPQHF.

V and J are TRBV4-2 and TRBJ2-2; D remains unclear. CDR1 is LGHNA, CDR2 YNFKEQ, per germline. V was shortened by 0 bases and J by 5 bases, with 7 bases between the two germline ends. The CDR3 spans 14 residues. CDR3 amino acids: CASSQETGTGELFF. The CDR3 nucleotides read TGTGCCAGCAGCCAAGAGACTGGGACCGGGGAGCTGTTTTTT.